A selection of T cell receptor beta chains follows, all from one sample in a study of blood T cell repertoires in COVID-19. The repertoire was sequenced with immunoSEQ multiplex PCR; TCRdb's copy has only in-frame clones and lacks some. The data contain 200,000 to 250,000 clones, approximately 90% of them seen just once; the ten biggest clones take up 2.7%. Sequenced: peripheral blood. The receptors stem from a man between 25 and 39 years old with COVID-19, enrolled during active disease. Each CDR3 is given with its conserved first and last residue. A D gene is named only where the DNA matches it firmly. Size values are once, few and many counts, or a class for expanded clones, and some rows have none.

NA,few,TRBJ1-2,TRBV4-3,TGCGCCAGCAGCCAAGGGCGGGGCAGAGCAAGTGGCTACACCTTC,CASSQGRGRASGYTF
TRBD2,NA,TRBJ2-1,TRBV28,TGTGCCAGCAGTTCCGGTCTAGCGGGGACCAATGAGCAGTTCTTC,CASSSGLAGTNEQFF
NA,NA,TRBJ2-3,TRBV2,TGTGCCAGCAGAGTCAGTTCTAGCACAGATACGCAGTATTTT,CASRVSSSTDTQYF
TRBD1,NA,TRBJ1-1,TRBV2,TGTGCCACCGATGGGACAGGGGGCGCACGGGCTTTCTTT,CATDGTGGARAFF
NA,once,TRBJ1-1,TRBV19,TGTGCCAGTAGTATAGGAACAGGGAACACTGAAGCTTTCTTT,CASSIGTGNTEAFF
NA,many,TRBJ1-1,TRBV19,TGTGCCAGTAGTCATCGACAGGCCGTCACTGAAGCTTTCTTT,CASSHRQAVTEAFF
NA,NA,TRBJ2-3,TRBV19,TGTGCCAGTAGTATAGAAGCAGGGTGGACAGATACGCAGTATTTT,CASSIEAGWTDTQYF
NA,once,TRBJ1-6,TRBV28,TGTGCCAGCAGTTCCCTCAGGGTATCGGCTGGTAATTCACCCCTCCACTTT,CASSSLRVSAGNSPLHF
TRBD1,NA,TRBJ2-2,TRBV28,TGTGCCAGCAGTCAGACCGGGACAGGGGTAAACACCGGGGAGCTGTTTTTT,CASSQTGTGVNTGELFF
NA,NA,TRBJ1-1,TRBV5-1,TGCGCCAGCAGCTCCGCGGGGAACACTGAAGCTTTCTTT,CASSSAGNTEAFF
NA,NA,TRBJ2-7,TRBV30,TGTGCCTGGAGTGTACCCGCAGGCTACGAGCAGTACTTC,CAWSVPAGYEQYF
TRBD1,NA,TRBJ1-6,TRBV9,TGTGCCAGCAGCGTAGGACAGGGGTTCTTAGAGTCACCCCTCCACTTT,CASSVGQGFLESPLHF
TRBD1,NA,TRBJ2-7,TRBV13,TGTGCCAGCAGCTTGGGACAGCCCCTTCTCTACGAGCAGTACTTC,CASSLGQPLLYEQYF
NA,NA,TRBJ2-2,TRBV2,TGTGCCAGCAGGCGGGTAAAGGACACCGGGGAGCTGTTTTTT,CASRRVKDTGELFF
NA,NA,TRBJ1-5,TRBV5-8,TGTGCCAGCAGCACCGGGAGAGAGCTTGGCAATCAGCCCCAGCATTTT,CASSTGRELGNQPQHF
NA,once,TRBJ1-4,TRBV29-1,TGCAGCGTTGAAGTCCCGGGGAAGTTTGAAAAACTGTTTTTT,CSVEVPGKFEKLFF
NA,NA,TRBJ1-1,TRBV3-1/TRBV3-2,TGTGCCAGCAGCCAAGAAACTGTAGGCGGAGGCACTGAAGCTTTCTTT,CASSQETVGGGTEAFF
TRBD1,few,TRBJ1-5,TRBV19,TGTGCCAGTAGTCCCGACAGGGCCAGGTCGGTCAATCAGCCCCAGCATTTT,CASSPDRARSVNQPQHF
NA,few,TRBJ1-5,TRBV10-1,TGCGCCAGCAAAAAATTCCGTCAGCCCCAGCATTTT,CASKKFRQPQHF
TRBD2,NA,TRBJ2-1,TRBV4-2,TGTGCCAGCAGCCACCGGTTGGGACTAGCTAACAATGAGCAGTTCTTC,CASSHRLGLANNEQFF
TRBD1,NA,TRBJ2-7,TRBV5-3,TGTGCCAGAAGAAAAGGAACAGGGGGCTCGAGCCCCTACGAGCAGTACTTC,CARRKGTGGSSPYEQYF
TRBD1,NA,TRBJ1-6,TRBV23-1,TGCGCCAGCAGTCCCCGGGACAGGGGGCACGCGGTTAATTCACCCCTCCACTTT,CASSPRDRGHAVNSPLHF
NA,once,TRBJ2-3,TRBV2,TGTGCCAGCAGTGACTCCGGGACACCGAGCACAGATACGCAGTATTTT,CASSDSGTPSTDTQYF
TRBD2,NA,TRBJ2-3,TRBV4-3,TGCGCCAGCAGCCAATTAGCCGGGACTAGCGGGACGGATACGCAGTATTTT,CASSQLAGTSGTDTQYF
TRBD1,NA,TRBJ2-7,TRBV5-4,TGTGCCAGCAGACCAGACAGGGGAAATGACGAGCAGTACTTC,CASRPDRGNDEQYF
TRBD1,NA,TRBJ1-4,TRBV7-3,TGTGCCAGCAGCTACGGGACAGGGGTTAATGAAAAACTGTTTTTT,CASSYGTGVNEKLFF
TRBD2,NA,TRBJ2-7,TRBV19,TGTGCCAGTAGTATGGGACTAGCGGATCCCTACGAGCAGTACTTC,CASSMGLADPYEQYF
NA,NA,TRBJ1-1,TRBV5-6,TGTGCCAGCAGCACCCGACCTACAGGGTCCACTGAAGCTTTCTTT,CASSTRPTGSTEAFF
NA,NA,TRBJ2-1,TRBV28,TGTTCCCACAGCAGCGGCGGCAATGAGCAGTTCTTC,CSHSSGGNEQFF
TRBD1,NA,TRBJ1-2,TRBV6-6,TGTGCCAGCAGCCGACTTCCCGGGACAGGGGAAAGGGGCGGCTACACCTTC,CASSRLPGTGERGGYTF
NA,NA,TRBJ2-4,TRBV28,TGTGCCAGCAGTCCCCCGGACTTACTAGCCAAAAACATTCAGTACTTC,CASSPPDLLAKNIQYF
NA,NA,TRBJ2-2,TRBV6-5,TGTGCCAGCACGAATCGGGAGAACACCGGGGAGCTGTTTTTT,CASTNRENTGELFF
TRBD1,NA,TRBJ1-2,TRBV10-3,TGTGCCGCCAGGGGTGGGGACAGTACCAAGGGCTACACCTTC,CAARGGDSTKGYTF
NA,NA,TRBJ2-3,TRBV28,TGTGCCAGCAATCACCCGCAGTTTACCCCAGATACGCAGTATTTT,CASNHPQFTPDTQYF
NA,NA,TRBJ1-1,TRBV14,TGTGCCAGCAGCCAAGGGGCAGGGCTGGCTTTCTTT,CASSQGAGLAFF
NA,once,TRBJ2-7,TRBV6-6,TGTGCCAGCAGTTATGGGCCTTCCTACGAGCAGTACTTC,CASSYGPSYEQYF
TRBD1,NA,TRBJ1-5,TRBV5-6,TGTGCCAGCAGCGGACCCGGGACAGGGAATCAGCCCCAGCATTTT,CASSGPGTGNQPQHF
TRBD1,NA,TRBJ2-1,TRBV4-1,TGCGCCAGCAGCCAAAACTTACGGGACAGGGGGCGACGTGAGCAGTTCTTC,CASSQNLRDRGRREQFF
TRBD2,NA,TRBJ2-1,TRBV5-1,TGCGCCAGCAGCCCCCGACTAGCGGGAGGTGAATACAATGAGCAGTTCTTC,CASSPRLAGGEYNEQFF
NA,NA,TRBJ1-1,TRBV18,TGTGCCAGCAAATTGACAGAAAACACTGAAGCTTTCTTT,CASKLTENTEAFF
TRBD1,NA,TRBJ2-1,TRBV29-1,TGCAGCGTTGGCCGGGACAGGACCTACAATGAGCAGTTCTTC,CSVGRDRTYNEQFF
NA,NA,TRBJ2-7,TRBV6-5,TGTGCCAGCAGTTACTCCAGGGGATACGAGCAGTACTTC,CASSYSRGYEQYF
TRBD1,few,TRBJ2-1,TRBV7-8,TGTGCCAGCACCCTATTGACGGGACAGGGTGAGTTCTTC,CASTLLTGQGEFF
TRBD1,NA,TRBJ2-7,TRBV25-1,TGTGCCAGCAGTGAACTAAGACAGGGATTAGTCTACGAGCAGTACTTC,CASSELRQGLVYEQYF
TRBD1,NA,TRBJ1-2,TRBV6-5,TGTGCCAGCAGTTACGCGTCGTCCAGGGGGGACGATGGCTACACCTTC,CASSYASSRGDDGYTF
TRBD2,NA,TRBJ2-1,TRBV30,TGTGCCTGGAGTGTCGGGGGGTACAATGAGCAGTTCTTC,CAWSVGGYNEQFF
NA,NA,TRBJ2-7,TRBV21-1,TGTGCCAGCAGCAAAGCCCTTGGGGGGGGACTAGCGCTTAGCTCCTACGAGCAGTACTTC,CASSKALGGGLALSSYEQYF
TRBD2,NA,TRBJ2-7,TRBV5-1,TGCGCCAGCAGCTCCGGACTAGCGAACTGGGAGCAGTACTTC,CASSSGLANWEQYF
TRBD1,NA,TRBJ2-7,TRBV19,TGTGCCAGTAGTCCTGGGACAGGTGTCCGCGAGCAGTACTTC,CASSPGTGVREQYF
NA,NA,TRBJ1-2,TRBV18,TGTGCCAGCTCACCACCCCAGGAAGGCTATGGCTACACCTTC,CASSPPQEGYGYTF
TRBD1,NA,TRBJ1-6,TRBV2,TGTGCCAGCAGCGGACAGGGGGGGAATTCACCCCTCCACTTT,CASSGQGGNSPLHF
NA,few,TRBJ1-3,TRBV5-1,TGCGCCAGCAGCTTGATTGGGACAACTGGAAACACCATATATTTT,CASSLIGTTGNTIYF